The 21 T cell receptor beta chains given below trace back to one sample, sequenced in a study of CD8 T cells in ankylosing spondylitis. Study-wide results and limits: Blood from ankylosing spondylitis patients appeared to carry a characteristic roughly 8-variant TCR beta motif.

These receptors are not linked to any known antigen. TCRdb passed the 5' RACE reads through MiXCR, listing each CDR3 protein once. The sample lists hundreds of thousands of distinct CDR3 sequences, around 16% occurring once. The specimen sequenced was blood, either unsorted or a sorted T cell fraction (not recorded which). The receptors derive from a male donor with ankylosing spondylitis.

This clonotype was recorded a few times. The chain couples TRBV29-1 to TRBJ2-7, with D unclear. The germline V gene encodes CDR1 SQVTM and CDR2 ANQGSEA. Trimming removed 4 bases at V and 2 bases at J, with 12 bases between. This CDR3 comprises 13 residues. In DNA, the CDR3 is TGCAGCGTTGGGTGGACGGACCCCTACGAGCAGTACTTC. This sequence encodes CSVGWTDPYEQYF.

This clonotype has just a few counts. V usage is TRBV6-2 or TRBV6-3 and J usage is TRBJ1-1, with D unclear. V dropped 2 bases and J dropped 1 base, with 5 bases sitting between them. CDR3 size: 13 residues. In germline, CDR1 is MNHEY, CDR2 SVGEGT. The CDR3 here is CASSYGENTEAFF. CDR3 in DNA: TGTGCCAGCAGTTACGGGGAGAACACTGAAGCTTTCTTT.

This clonotype was counted between two and nine times. The rearrangement joins TRBV3-1 to TRBJ1-1; D is uncertain. The germline gives CDR1 LGHDT, CDR2 YNNKEL (reference sequence). This CDR3 is built from 14 residues. Trimming took off 6 bases at V and 1 base at J, with 12 bases between the two ends. The CDR3 loop reads CASSRTQKNTEAFF. The CDR3 DNA reads as TGTGCCAGCAGTCGAACACAGAAGAACACTGAAGCTTTCTTT.

In its sample, this clonotype was seen many times. The genes are TRBV29-1 and TRBJ2-3, with TRBD2 identical over 7 bases. Trimming at V came to 1 base and at J to 5 bases, leaving 6 bases not matched to a gene. The CDR3 runs 14 residues. Germline CDR1 reads SQVTM; CDR2 reads ANQGSEA. The CDR3 is CSVEVVIAGDTQYF. CDR3 in DNA: TGCAGCGTTGAAGTGGTGATAGCGGGAGATACGCAGTATTTT.

CDR3 sequence: CASSLDPRGLNYNEQFF. CDR3 nucleotide sequence: TGTGCCAGCAGCTTAGACCCGAGGGGACTAAACTACAATGAGCAGTTCTTC. The J gene is TRBJ2-1, the V gene TRBV7-9; 7 bases map to TRBD2. The CDR3 runs 17 residues. Losses at the gene ends were 1 base for V and 3 bases for J; bases not matched to a gene: 9. Germline CDR1 is SEHNR and CDR2 is FQNEAQ (reference sequence).

This clonotype was found a few times. This chain joins TRBV20-1 and TRBJ2-2, with unresolved D. The germline V gene encodes CDR1 DFQATT and CDR2 SNEGSKA (reference sequence). The CDR3 spans 13 residues. V lost 4 bases to trimming and J lost 7 bases, with 13 bases between them. The DNA of the CDR3 is TGCAGTGCTATCCAGCCCGTGGACGGGGAGCTGTTTTTT. It specifies CSAIQPVDGELFF.

This clonotype has more than one count but fewer than ten. V and J are TRBV28 and TRBJ2-5; TRBD2 matches at 7 bases. V lost 1 base to trimming and J lost 1 base; unmatched junction nucleotides: 12. CDR1 MDHEN and CDR2 SYDVKM come from the germline V gene. This CDR3 is 18 amino acids long. The CDR3 protein is CASSLSLAEPAGQETQYF. The CDR3 DNA reads as TGTGCCAGCAGTTTATCCCTAGCGGAGCCCGCCGGCCAAGAGACCCAGTACTTC.

The sample holds a few counts of this clonotype. This chain links TRBV7-3 with TRBJ2-1; TRBD2 agrees at 15 bases. The germline V gene encodes CDR1 SGHTA and CDR2 FQGTGA. J lost 8 bases, V lost 4 bases, and 3 bases had no gene match. The CDR3 sequence is 15 residues long. Here the CDR3 reads CASSSWTSGRDEQFF. The DNA of the CDR3 is TGTGCCAGCAGCTCCTGGACTAGCGGGAGGGATGAGCAGTTCTTC.

The gene calls are TRBV5-1 and TRBJ1-1; D is unresolved. Trimming took off 4 bases at V and 5 bases at J, with 18 bases between the two ends. CDR1 is SGHRS, CDR2 YFSETQ, per germline. The CDR3 sequence is 15 residues long. CDR3 DNA sequence: TGCGCCAGCAGCAAGCGGATCAACGGAGAAACTGAAGCTTTCTTT. It is translated as CASSKRINGETEAFF.

This chain joins TRBV12-3 or TRBV12-4 and TRBJ2-7; no reliable D call. The CDR3 runs to 14 residues. Trimming cost V 3 bases and J 2 bases, with 11 bases left between them. The CDR3 DNA reads as TGTGCCAGCAGTTTCGCAGGTATGGCCTACGAGCAGTACTTC. It encodes CASSFAGMAYEQYF.

The chain has TRBV7-9 and TRBJ2-2; possibly TRBD1 for D (7 bases). This CDR3 has 17 residues. V shed 5 bases and J shed 4 bases, with 20 bases lying between them. Germline CDR1 and CDR2: SEHNR and FQNEAQ (reference sequence). The CDR3 loop is CASSPPLEGAGTGELFF. The CDR3 nucleotides are TGTGCCAGCAGCCCGCCGCTGGAGGGGGCTGGCACCGGGGAGCTGTTTTTT.

V usage is TRBV15 and J usage is TRBJ1-5; D uncertain. V was cut by 0 bases and J by 6 bases, with 12 bases left in between. The CDR3 has 15 residues. Germline V gene sequence: CDR1 LNHNV, CDR2 YYDKDF (reference sequence). CDR3 coding DNA: TGTGCCACCAGCAGAGATAAGTGGGGTGCTCAGCCCCAGCATTTT. It yields the protein CATSRDKWGAQPQHF.

The chain has TRBV12-5 and TRBJ1-1; no definite D call. Trimming cost V 4 bases and J 5 bases, with 17 bases left between them. The CDR3 covers 15 residues. Looked up from germline, CDR1 is LGHNT and CDR2 is FRNRAP. CDR3 sequence: CASGYVEGSGTEAFF. The CDR3 DNA sequence: TGTGCTAGTGGTTACGTTGAGGGAAGTGGGACTGAAGCTTTCTTT.

A few counts support this clonotype. This chain links TRBV11-1 with TRBJ2-2; the D gene is possibly TRBD1 (5 bases). Trimming left V 3 bases short and J 0 bases short, with 17 bases between. The germline gives CDR1 SGHAT, CDR2 FQDESV (reference sequence). CDR3 size: 18 residues. The CDR3 coding sequence is TGTGCCAGCAGCTTCTGGCCCCAGGGCCTCTCGAACACCGGGGAGCTGTTTTTT. This sequence encodes CASSFWPQGLSNTGELFF.

The chain couples TRBV12-3 or TRBV12-4 to TRBJ1-1; unclear D gene. The V end was cut by 5 bases, the J end by 7 bases, with 11 bases between. CDR3 length: 12 residues. The CDR3 is CASSPERNEAFF. CDR3 nucleotide sequence: TGTGCCAGCAGTCCCGAGCGTAATGAAGCTTTCTTT.

This clonotype was found many times. The chain employs TRBV12-3 or TRBV12-4 and TRBJ1-1; D is uncertain. CDR3 size: 11 residues. V was trimmed by 7 bases and J by 7 bases, leaving 10 bases between them. CDR3 loop: CASTTWGEAFF. The DNA for the CDR3 is TGTGCCAGCACCACCTGGGGTGAAGCTTTCTTT.

This clonotype was found a few times. V usage is TRBV11-2 and J usage is TRBJ2-1; a possible D gene is TRBD1 (6 bases). This CDR3 contains 13 residues. Per the germline V gene, CDR1 is SGHAT and CDR2 is FQNNGV. The V gene lost 7 bases and the J gene lost 9 bases, with 16 bases spanning the gap. The chain's CDR3 is CASTFLDSGEQFF. The CDR3 DNA follows: TGTGCCAGCACCTTTTTGGACAGCGGTGAGCAGTTCTTC.

The chain couples TRBV3-1 to TRBJ1-4; D gene unclear. The CDR3 loop spans 13 amino acids. V gave up 3 bases and J gave up 8 bases, with 10 bases separating them. Germline CDR1 LGHDT, CDR2 YNNKEL (reference sequence). The CDR3 sequence is CASSHRQDEKLFF. The DNA for the CDR3 is TGTGCCAGCAGCCATCGTCAGGACGAAAAACTGTTTTTT.

This clonotype was found many times. The genes are TRBV7-9 and TRBJ1-1; unclear D gene. Per the germline V gene, CDR1 is SEHNR and CDR2 is FQNEAQ (reference sequence). This CDR3 comprises 13 residues. The V end was cut by 3 bases, the J end by 1 base, with 6 bases between. CDR3 amino acids: CASSLEENTEAFF. The CDR3 DNA sequence: TGTGCCAGCAGCTTGGAAGAGAACACTGAAGCTTTCTTT.

The chain links TRBV6-5 to TRBJ2-1, with 7 bases lining up with TRBD2. CDR3 length equals 16 residues. Germline loops: CDR1 MNHEY, CDR2 SVGAGI. V lost 6 bases, J lost 7 bases, and 15 bases stayed unmatched. The CDR3 reads CASSPGLLGEGNEQFF. CDR3 bases: TGTGCCAGCAGCCCCGGCCTACTAGGGGAGGGAAATGAGCAGTTCTTC.

The chain carries TRBV5-1 and TRBJ2-3, with D tentatively TRBD1 or TRBD2 (5 bases each). The CDR3 runs to 15 residues. V lost 4 bases and J 2 bases, leaving 14 bases between the germline ends. Germline V lookup: CDR1 SGHRS, CDR2 YFSETQ. CDR3 protein: CASSPLRDDTDTQYF. In DNA form, the CDR3 reads TGCGCCAGCAGCCCGCTCCGGGACGACACAGATACGCAGTATTTT.